This T cell receptor beta chain was profiled in a study of T cell responses to AZD1222 COVID-19 vaccine. Background on the study: Pooling of second doses given at about 4 or about 12 weeks was done.

Clones were sequenced by immunoSEQ multiplex PCR, and TCRdb holds only the in-frame ones, with some missing. The repertoire consists of about 190,000 clones, with roughly 90% occurring once and the leading ten covering roughly 0.99%. Whole-study results and caveats: Spike-specific TCRs gained breadth and depth after people received two AZD1222 doses. The donor cohort was predominantly white British with a female majority, and clonal diversity may have been underestimated. Only after the peak T cell response were repertoires sampled.

Comment on this clone: Its cognate antigen is unknown.

The V gene end was trimmed by 3 bases and the J gene end by 4 bases; junction bases not matched to a gene: 10. CDR1 SGDLS and CDR2 YYNGEE come from the germline V gene. The CDR3 length is 16 residues. The chain is built from TRBV9 and TRBJ2-1; 7 positions agree with TRBD2. The sequence came from an adult in good health. The sample was peripheral blood, taken on day 0 of AZD1222 vaccination. Here the CDR3 DNA reads TGTGCCAGCAGCGCCGGGACTATCGGTCGGTACAATGAGCAGTTCTTC. Amino acids: CASSAGTIGRYNEQFF. The full variable domain, rest sourced from reference TRBV9 and TRBJ2-1, is DSGVTQTPKHLITATGQRVTLRCSPRSGDLSVYWYQQSLDQGLQFLIQYYNGEERAKGNILERFSAQQFPDLHSELNLSSLELGDSALYFCASSAGTIGRYNEQFFGPGTRLTVL.